This TCR beta chain was recorded in a study of graft-versus-host responses after intestinal transplantation (dated by TCRdb to 2020 to 2022). Looking at the study overall: Recipients received multivisceral, liver-intestinal, or isolated intestinal transplants. Every recipient was given anti-thymocyte globulin induction, then maintenance tacrolimus and steroids for roughly 3 years. Graft-versus-host and host-versus-graft alloreactive T cell clones were tracked in the graft, circulation and bone marrow after intestinal transplantation using bulk TCR-beta CDR3 sequencing. Alloreactive clones were identified by sequencing pre-transplant mixed lymphocyte reaction products and comparing these products with unstimulated pre-transplant donor and recipient T cells. The cohort enrolled about two dozen intestinal transplant recipients including one retransplant, and a few patients lacking pretransplant specimens were excluded. A peak of at least 4% donor T cells among recipient peripheral blood mononuclear cells was the definition used for donor T cell macrochimerism. Samples from a few later patients were sequenced in-house on an Illumina MiSeq with MiXCR processing rather than by the commercial service.

Details on this clone: This clone's antigen is unknown. Base qualities were left out, and no much larger clone turns up one base away.

As encoded in the germline V gene, CDR1 is SGDLS while CDR2 is YYNGEE. From V the trimming removes 0 bases and from J it removes 2 bases, while the gene matches leave 4 bases of the junction unaccounted for. The CDR3 covers 16 residues, taking in both the cysteine and the phenylalanine. The CDR3 DNA has 48 bases and is translated from base 1. The library was obtained by the immunoSEQ multiplex PCR assay. For most patients, genomic DNA was subjected to high-throughput TCR-beta CDR3 sequencing by Adaptive Biotechnologies. Under the source paper's analysis protocol: Adaptive's ImmunoSEQ software supplied the TCR sequencing data for 15 to 20 patients, while MiXCR and VDJtools were used to process a few other patients. CDR3 nucleotide sequences shared by donor and recipient were removed because the origin of these sequences could not be assigned. To count as alloreactive, a clone needed at least 2-fold expansion over unstimulated cells and a minimum CFSE-low frequency of 0.002% (template counts) or 0.001% (read counts). Clones detected in sequenced pre-transplant spleen, lymph node, or MLR CFSE-low populations of the donor or recipient were defined as mappable. The cumulative frequency of alloreactive clones was calculated as a percentage of all sequences, weighted by copy number. Sourced from immuneACCESS, this table was stored by TCRdb with only in-frame sequences that have V and J called. A share of the clones is absent; for the studies checked, an unresolved V gene accounts for under half, and the remainder has no known explanation. The DNA was the basis for D and trimming; V, J and clone size are from that table. Present in this sample are 40,000 to 55,000 clones, about 91% of which were seen just once. Of the sample, 3.5% to 5% falls within the top ten clones.

In the first month after transplant, blood samples were collected up to 4 times, and after that at least monthly when available. Overall results and qualifications from the work: GvH clones were found in recipient bone marrow, and some of the GvH clones appeared earlier in ileal mucosa or blood, which is consistent with an intestinal mucosal origin. In patients with donor T cell macrochimerism, the allografts had high GvH to HvG T cell clonal ratios. The conclusions were limited by the relatively low number and heterogeneity of the intestinal transplant patients. Peak levels of circulating GvH clones were associated with declines in HvG clones early after transplant.

The TCR was taken from a human patient who received an intestinal transplant, so some T cells may come from the graft donor. The material sequenced was PBMCs, taken 524 days after transplant. The chain uses TRBV9 and TRBJ2-1, and 8 bases in between align with TRBD2. The encoded CDR3 is CASSVVAGGPYNEQFF. DNA sequence: TGTGCCAGCAGCGTAGTGGCGGGAGGCCCCTACAATGAGCAGTTCTTC.